Below, 8 T cell receptor beta chains from the same sample are listed, as sequenced in a study of blood T cells in healthy people across ages. Through a sample-barcoded 5' primer and a J-beta primer mix, a second PCR was run for roughly 6 to 12 cycles. A single record per CDR3 protein comes from TCRdb applying MiXCR to the 5' RACE reads. Here the sample spans about 1.5 million distinct CDR3 sequences, around 40% being singletons. The specimen was blood. The source is a woman aged 18-30 years in good health.

This clonotype was found once. The rearrangement uses TRBV18 and TRBJ1-5, with D uncertain. Trimming stripped 3 bases from V and 0 bases from J, with 9 bases between. The CDR3 spans 15 residues. Germline loops: CDR1 KGHSH, CDR2 LQKENI. The CDR3 region is CASSPNILSNQPQHF. The DNA for the CDR3 is TGTGCCAGCTCACCGAACATACTTAGCAATCAGCCCCAGCATTTT.

This clonotype was seen repeatedly, ten times or more. V is TRBV7-8 and J is TRBJ2-1; 9 bases agree with TRBD2. CDR3 size: 17 residues. V was pared by 5 bases and J by 2 bases, with 10 bases of the junction left unmatched. Germline lookup yields CDR1 SGHVS and CDR2 FQNEAQ. In DNA, the CDR3 is TGTGCCAGCAGCCCTCTGGCGGGGGGGCAGGCCTACAATGAGCAGTTCTTC. Translated: CASSPLAGGQAYNEQFF.

With regard to this clonotype: An end of the junction does not agree with germline; a read error may underlie this. The chain uses TRBV12-5 and TRBJ2-1; D tentatively fits TRBD1 or TRBD2 (5 bases each). The CDR3 is made up of 17 amino acids. Germline CDR1 reads LGHNT; CDR2 reads FRNRAP. The DNA for the CDR3 is TGTGCTAGTGGTTTGGTACGGTCGGGACCGATATACAATGGGCAGTTCTTC. Translated: CASGLVRSGPIYNGQFF.

This clonotype was seen a handful of times. This chain links TRBV7-2 with TRBJ2-7; 10 positions match TRBD2. With 2 bases clipped from V and 1 base from J, the junction kept 2 bases outside the gene matches. The CDR3 sequence is 15 residues long. Germline values: CDR1 SGHTA, CDR2 FQGNSA. The CDR3 spells CASSLNSGGSYEQYF. In DNA form, the CDR3 reads TGTGCCAGCAGCTTAAATAGCGGGGGGTCCTACGAGCAGTACTTC.

The chain has TRBV29-1 and TRBJ1-2, with D unresolved. The V and J ends lost 2 bases and 8 bases respectively, with 9 bases between them. The CDR3 runs 11 residues. In germline, CDR1 is SQVTM, CDR2 ANQGSEA. CDR3 coding DNA: TGCAGCGTTGAAAGCCGACGAGGCTACACCTTC. Its protein is CSVESRRGYTF.

V and J are TRBV18 and TRBJ1-5, with 7 nucleotides matching TRBD1. The V gene's germline CDR1 is KGHSH and CDR2 LQKENI. The CDR3 spans 13 residues. Unmatched junction bases numbered 3, after V lost 5 bases and J lost 5 bases. The CDR3 is CASSTDRDQPQHF. The CDR3, as DNA: TGTGCCAGCTCAACAGACAGGGATCAGCCCCAGCATTTT.

This clonotype was detected many times. The rearrangement uses TRBV7-9 and TRBJ1-2; D is ambiguous. Trimming pared 2 bases from V and 4 bases from J, leaving 8 bases between. From germline, CDR1 is SEHNR and CDR2 FQNEAQ (reference sequence). This CDR3 is 13 amino acids long. The DNA of the CDR3 is TGTGCCAGCAGCTTAACTGGGATCTATGGCTACACCTTC. Translated: CASSLTGIYGYTF.

This clonotype was observed a handful of times. The CDR3 bases are TGTGCCATCAGCCCTCAAACTAGCGGCTCCTACAATGAGCAGTTCTTC. It encodes CAISPQTSGSYNEQFF. The genes are TRBV10-3 and TRBJ2-1, with 8 bases aligning to TRBD2. CDR3 length: 16 residues. CDR1 and CDR2 (germline): ENHRY, SYGVKD. J gave up 0 bases and V 6 bases, and 7 bases lay outside the gene matches.